The clone carrying this T cell receptor beta chain has only a few counts. As yet, its antigen is unknown. Since a much larger clone is just one base distant, this may be a read error. This sample stems from a study of regulatory T cells in long-lasting Graves disease. Findings and limits, study-wide: Lower TCR diversity was seen in persistent Graves' patients than in newly diagnosed ones. Persistent disease favored TRBV28, TRBJ1-2 and TRBJ2-5. The study found persistent patients shared more public clonotypes (roughly 2,500) than new patients (around 1,000). Possibly, too few samples lowered accuracy.

Germline-derived CDR1 and CDR2 are SGDLS and YYNGEE. This CDR3 comprises 15 residues. Described time point: newly diagnosed GD, antithyroid drugs for less than 3 months. Researchers made the TCR library from RNA that was extracted from PBMCs. The authors built TCR beta libraries using iRepertoire HTBI primers and Arm-PCR of CDR3 regions. TCRdb fed the multiplex PCR reads into MiXCR, producing one record per CDR3 protein. The repertoire includes 360,000 or so distinct CDR3 sequences, 16% of them detected once, and around 20% sits in the top ten. Separately, the same data were catalogued under a study of T cells in Graves' hyperthyroidism and ophthalmopathy.

Sequenced material: peripheral blood mononuclear cells (PBMCs), taken at new diagnosis, from a patient treated with antithyroid drugs. The genes are TRBV9 and TRBJ2-7; 12 bases fit TRBD1. This receptor was taken from a young woman with Graves disease. DNA of the CDR3: TGTGCCAGCAGCGTTGGGACAGGGGGCGGCTACGAGCGGTACTTC. Translated: CASSVGTGGGYERYF.